Below, one TCR beta chain is given with its context. Its antigen is unknown. At one boundary the junction diverges from the germline segment, which might be a read error. Three rounds of nested PCR, following a modified ARM-PCR protocol, produced the TCRbeta library. TCRdb reanalysed the multiplex PCR reads using MiXCR and keeps one entry per CDR3 protein. This table has approximately 100,000 distinct CDR3 sequences, about 62% appearing once. The template was RNA from unsorted bulk tissue. More than 3 cm separated this lung sample from the edge of the tumor. This sample is part of a study of tumor and adjacent non-tumor tissue in lung cancer. The CDR3 is made up of 16 amino acids. Germline CDR1 is SGHAT and CDR2 is FQDESV (reference sequence). General study results and limits: Tumor TCR diversity, when higher, was linked to shorter survival.

Sequencing was performed on distant non-tumor lung tissue. The V call is TRBV11-1, the J call TRBJ2-4; a possible D gene is TRBD1 (5 bases). The receptor comes from a young man with non-small cell lung cancer. The CDR3 DNA reads TGTGCCTGCACCCACTCAGGCAGGGCGACCATAAACATTCAATACTTC. The encoded protein is CACTHSGRATINIQYF. Combining the CDR3 with reference TRBV11-1 and TRBJ2-4 gives the whole variable domain EAEVAQSPRYKITEKSQAVAFWCDPISGHATLYWYRQILGQGPELLVQFQDESVVDDSQLPKDRFSAERLKGVDSTLKIQPAELGDSAMYLCACTHSGRATINIQYFGAGTRLSVL.